A selection of T cell receptor beta chains follows, all from one sample in a study of CD8+ T cells in alopecia areata. Clones were sequenced by immunoSEQ multiplex PCR, and TCRdb holds only the in-frame ones, with some missing. The sample yields around 200,000 clones, about 60% seen once. Here the sequenced sample was CD8+ T cells sorted from blood, taken at week 24, from a patient treated with tofacitinib. The receptor set was obtained from a human donor with alopecia areata. Both conserved end residues are part of each CDR3. Each record gives: J gene, CDR3 length, clone size, D gene, V gene, CDR3 protein, CDR3 DNA. The D gene is left open where the match is weak. The size field is filled for only some rows; it gives once, few, many or a size class.

J: TRBJ1-5
length: 16
size: .
D: .
V: TRBV7-2
CDR3: CASSPLLAPANQPQHF
DNA: TGTGCCAGCAGCCCTCTCTTAGCTCCGGCGAATCAGCCCCAGCATTTT

J: TRBJ1-1
length: 12
size: .
D: .
V: TRBV30
CDR3: CAQDSVNTEAFF
DNA: TGTGCCCAGGACAGCGTGAACACTGAAGCTTTCTTT

J: TRBJ1-2
length: 16
size: .
D: TRBD1
V: TRBV14
CDR3: CASSQGGQARAYGYTF
DNA: TGTGCCAGCAGCCAAGGAGGACAGGCCCGGGCCTATGGCTACACCTTC

J: TRBJ2-7
length: 14
size: once
D: TRBD1
V: TRBV9
CDR3: CASSSGTGPHEQYF
DNA: TGTGCCAGCAGCTCCGGGACAGGCCCGCACGAGCAGTACTTC

J: TRBJ2-3
length: 13
size: .
D: .
V: TRBV30
CDR3: CAWSVGGGDTQYF
DNA: TGTGCCTGGAGTGTTGGCGGAGGGGATACGCAGTATTTT

J: TRBJ1-1
length: 14
size: once
D: TRBD1
V: TRBV7-9
CDR3: CASSLVRDRAVAFF
DNA: TGTGCCAGCAGCTTAGTTAGGGACAGGGCTGTTGCTTTCTTT

J: TRBJ2-5
length: 16
size: .
D: .
V: TRBV27
CDR3: CASSPTTPLAQETQYF
DNA: TGTGCCAGCAGTCCCACGACACCTTTGGCACAAGAGACCCAGTACTTC

J: TRBJ2-7
length: 16
size: .
D: .
V: TRBV4-1
CDR3: CASSQNPGQSSYEQYF
DNA: TGCGCCAGCAGCCAGAATCCGGGACAAAGCTCCTACGAGCAGTACTTC

J: TRBJ2-5
length: 15
size: .
D: TRBD2
V: TRBV4-2
CDR3: CASSQDTSGAETQYF
DNA: TGTGCCAGCAGCCAAGATACTAGCGGGGCAGAGACCCAGTACTTC

J: TRBJ2-7
length: 14
size: .
D: .
V: TRBV5-6
CDR3: CASSLVETTYEQYF
DNA: TGTGCCAGCAGCTTGGTAGAGACTACCTACGAGCAGTACTTC

J: TRBJ2-2
length: 16
size: .
D: TRBD2
V: TRBV5-1
CDR3: CASALAGDANTGELFF
DNA: TGCGCCAGCGCGTTAGCGGGGGACGCGAACACCGGGGAGCTGTTTTTT

J: TRBJ2-3
length: 13
size: few
D: .
V: TRBV7-6
CDR3: CASWGAGTDTQYF
DNA: TGTGCCAGCTGGGGGGCGGGGACAGATACGCAGTATTTT

J: TRBJ2-1
length: 15
size: .
D: .
V: TRBV5-1
CDR3: CASSGGTDSYNEQFF
DNA: TGCGCCAGCAGCGGAGGGACGGACTCCTACAATGAGCAGTTCTTC

J: TRBJ1-5
length: 14
size: few
D: .
V: TRBV9
CDR3: CASSVGDSNQPQHF
DNA: TGTGCCAGCAGCGTAGGGGACAGCAATCAGCCCCAGCATTTT

J: TRBJ2-3
length: 13
size: .
D: .
V: TRBV27
CDR3: CASRIRAPDTQYF
DNA: TGTGCCAGCAGGATACGGGCCCCAGATACGCAGTATTTT

J: TRBJ2-2
length: 15
size: .
D: .
V: TRBV13
CDR3: CASSLGSRYTGELFF
DNA: TGTGCCAGCAGCTTAGGCTCTAGGTACACCGGGGAGCTGTTTTTT

J: TRBJ1-2
length: 14
size: few
D: .
V: TRBV7-9
CDR3: CASSFVEGLYGYTF
DNA: TGTGCCAGCAGCTTCGTTGAGGGTCTCTATGGCTACACCTTC

J: TRBJ1-6
length: 18
size: few
D: .
V: TRBV13
CDR3: CASSLGEIWGPRNSPLHF
DNA: TGTGCCAGCAGCTTAGGAGAGATTTGGGGACCCAGGAATTCACCCCTCCACTTT

J: TRBJ2-3
length: 12
size: .
D: .
V: TRBV10-3
CDR3: CAISEGTDTQYF
DNA: TGTGCCATCAGTGAAGGAACAGATACGCAGTATTTT

J: TRBJ2-7
length: 13
size: .
D: .
V: TRBV4-1
CDR3: CASSQGVAREQYF
DNA: TGCGCCAGCAGCCAAGGGGTTGCGCGGGAGCAGTACTTC

J: TRBJ2-5
length: 15
size: .
D: TRBD2
V: TRBV5-6
CDR3: CASSFPSGGGETQYF
DNA: TGTGCCAGCAGCTTCCCCTCGGGGGGTGGAGAGACCCAGTACTTC

J: TRBJ1-2
length: 11
size: .
D: TRBD1
V: TRBV5-1
CDR3: CASSKRDRVFF
DNA: TGCGCCAGCAGCAAACGGGACAGGGTCTTCTTC

J: TRBJ2-5
length: 14
size: .
D: .
V: TRBV28
CDR3: CASIRPGYQETQYF
DNA: TGTGCCAGCATCAGGCCGGGGTATCAAGAGACCCAGTACTTC

J: TRBJ1-1
length: 12
size: .
D: .
V: TRBV2
CDR3: CASSDFSTEAFF
DNA: TGTGCCAGCAGTGACTTTAGCACTGAAGCTTTCTTT

J: TRBJ1-5
length: 15
size: .
D: TRBD1
V: TRBV7-2
CDR3: CASSVRQGSNQPQHF
DNA: TGTGCCAGCAGCGTCCGACAGGGGAGCAATCAGCCCCAGCATTTT

J: TRBJ2-1
length: 17
size: .
D: TRBD1
V: TRBV5-1
CDR3: CASSLAGQGASYNEQFF
DNA: TGCGCCAGCAGCTTGGCCGGACAGGGGGCATCCTACAATGAGCAGTTCTTC

J: TRBJ2-7
length: 18
size: .
D: .
V: TRBV4-1
CDR3: CASSQELGQGRTSYEQYF
DNA: TGCGCCAGCAGCCAAGAGCTCGGGCAGGGGCGAACTTCCTACGAGCAGTACTTC

J: TRBJ2-7
length: 11
size: .
D: .
V: TRBV30
CDR3: CAWSVVYEQYF
DNA: TGTGCCTGGAGTGTTGTCTACGAGCAGTACTTC

J: TRBJ2-4
length: 14
size: .
D: .
V: TRBV4-1
CDR3: CASSQGGPKNIQYF
DNA: TGCGCCAGCAGCCAAGGGGGGCCCAAAAACATTCAGTACTTC

J: TRBJ2-7
length: 14
size: .
D: .
V: TRBV4-1
CDR3: CASSPRRGSHEQYF
DNA: TGCGCCAGCAGCCCCCGTCGGGGGTCCCACGAGCAGTACTTC

J: TRBJ2-1
length: 14
size: .
D: .
V: TRBV13
CDR3: CASSLVSPIGEQFF
DNA: TGTGCCAGCAGCTTAGTAAGCCCAATTGGTGAGCAGTTCTTC

J: TRBJ1-2
length: 13
size: .
D: TRBD1
V: TRBV9
CDR3: CASSSRQGVGYTF
DNA: TGTGCCAGCAGTTCACGACAGGGGGTTGGCTACACCTTC

J: TRBJ2-7
length: 14
size: .
D: .
V: TRBV7-6
CDR3: CASSQLGSDYEQYF
DNA: TGTGCCAGCAGCCAATTAGGATCGGATTACGAGCAGTACTTC

J: TRBJ2-7
length: 14
size: .
D: .
V: TRBV5-6
CDR3: CASCPGGGPYEQYF
DNA: TGTGCCAGCTGTCCTGGCGGGGGCCCCTACGAGCAGTACTTC

J: TRBJ2-5
length: 15
size: .
D: TRBD1
V: TRBV6-5
CDR3: CASSYGQGGLETQYF
DNA: TGTGCCAGCAGTTACGGACAGGGCGGTCTAGAGACCCAGTACTTC

J: TRBJ1-1
length: 14
size: .
D: TRBD1
V: TRBV5-1
CDR3: CASSFRDRGTEAFF
DNA: TGCGCCAGCAGCTTCCGGGACAGGGGGACTGAAGCTTTCTTT

J: TRBJ2-3
length: 15
size: .
D: .
V: TRBV12-5
CDR3: CASGPIGGETDTQYF
DNA: TGTGCTAGTGGTCCCATCGGCGGGGAGACAGATACGCAGTATTTT

J: TRBJ1-6
length: 14
size: .
D: TRBD1
V: TRBV7-3
CDR3: CASSRTGGNSPLHF
DNA: TGTGCCAGCAGCCGGACAGGGGGTAATTCACCCCTCCACTTT

J: TRBJ2-2
length: 15
size: .
D: .
V: TRBV15
CDR3: CATSRDRGSTGELFF
DNA: TGTGCCACCAGCAGAGACAGGGGAAGCACCGGGGAGCTGTTTTTT

J: TRBJ2-6
length: 16
size: .
D: TRBD1
V: TRBV5-6
CDR3: CASSADTGVGANVLTF
DNA: TGTGCCAGCAGCGCGGACACAGGGGTTGGGGCCAACGTCCTGACTTTC

J: TRBJ2-5
length: 16
size: .
D: .
V: TRBV4-2
CDR3: CASKKEGGADKETQYF
DNA: TGTGCCAGCAAAAAGGAGGGGGGGGCCGATAAAGAGACCCAGTACTTC

J: TRBJ1-2
length: 12
size: .
D: .
V: TRBV6-5
CDR3: CASRDVNYGYTF
DNA: TGTGCCAGCAGAGACGTCAACTATGGCTACACCTTC

J: TRBJ2-7
length: 14
size: .
D: .
V: TRBV29-1
CDR3: CSVEAGQMTGEQYF
DNA: TGCAGCGTCGAAGCGGGACAGATGACTGGCGAGCAGTACTTC

J: TRBJ2-7
length: 13
size: few
D: TRBD1
V: TRBV6-5
CDR3: CASSTGVDYEQYF
DNA: TGTGCCAGCTCAACAGGGGTGGACTACGAGCAGTACTTC

J: TRBJ1-2
length: 12
size: .
D: .
V: TRBV6-5
CDR3: CASSPGIYGYTF
DNA: TGTGCCAGCAGTCCAGGGATCTATGGCTACACCTTC

J: TRBJ2-5
length: 17
size: few
D: .
V: TRBV5-6
CDR3: CASSLALLARTLKTQYF
DNA: TGTGCCAGCAGCTTGGCCCTCCTAGCCAGGACACTAAAGACCCAGTACTTC

J: TRBJ2-7
length: 14
size: few
D: .
V: TRBV27
CDR3: CASSLAGNSYEQYF
DNA: TGTGCCAGCAGTTTGGCAGGGAACTCCTACGAGCAGTACTTC

J: TRBJ1-2
length: 11
size: few
D: .
V: TRBV9
CDR3: CASSGWRGRIF
DNA: TGTGCCAGCAGCGGATGGCGCGGTCGAATCTTC

J: TRBJ2-1
length: 16
size: .
D: .
V: TRBV5-1
CDR3: CASSLEGRGYHNEQFF
DNA: TGCGCCAGCAGCTTGGAGGGGAGAGGCTACCACAATGAGCAGTTCTTC

J: TRBJ2-2
length: 11
size: .
D: .
V: TRBV30
CDR3: CAWADTGELFF
DNA: TGTGCCTGGGCCGACACCGGGGAGCTGTTTTTT

J: TRBJ2-5
length: 15
size: .
D: .
V: TRBV4-1
CDR3: CASSQLYRPQETQYF
DNA: TGCGCCAGCAGCCAACTCTACAGGCCCCAAGAGACCCAGTACTTC

J: TRBJ1-5
length: 14
size: .
D: .
V: TRBV12-5
CDR3: CASVSLGGHQPQHF
DNA: TGTGCTAGTGTGTCTCTGGGGGGCCATCAGCCCCAGCATTTT

J: TRBJ1-5
length: 16
size: few
D: .
V: TRBV19
CDR3: CASSMWGASGNQPQHF
DNA: TGTGCCAGTAGTATGTGGGGTGCGAGCGGCAATCAGCCCCAGCATTTT

J: TRBJ1-2
length: 15
size: .
D: .
V: TRBV13
CDR3: CASIPRGAPAYGYTF
DNA: TGTGCCAGCATCCCTCGGGGTGCCCCGGCCTATGGCTACACCTTC

J: TRBJ2-5
length: 15
size: few
D: .
V: TRBV29-1
CDR3: CSADRSGRPQETQYF
DNA: TGCAGCGCAGACCGGAGCGGGCGACCCCAAGAGACCCAGTACTTC

J: TRBJ2-7
length: 13
size: .
D: TRBD2
V: TRBV10-3
CDR3: CAISDGGFYEQYF
DNA: TGTGCCATCAGTGACGGGGGGTTCTACGAGCAGTACTTC

J: TRBJ2-7
length: 12
size: few
D: .
V: TRBV9
CDR3: CASSEGGPEQYF
DNA: TGTGCCAGCAGTGAAGGTGGCCCCGAGCAGTACTTC

J: TRBJ2-1
length: 11
size: .
D: .
V: TRBV7-8
CDR3: CASSLAAEQFF
DNA: TGTGCCAGCAGCTTAGCAGCTGAGCAGTTCTTC

J: TRBJ1-1
length: 16
size: .
D: TRBD1
V: TRBV6-6
CDR3: CASSYSRDRASAEAFF
DNA: TGTGCCAGCAGTTACTCAAGGGACAGGGCCTCGGCTGAAGCTTTCTTT

J: TRBJ2-1
length: 16
size: .
D: .
V: TRBV9
CDR3: CASSPRTPDSYNEQFF
DNA: TGTGCCAGCAGCCCGAGGACCCCCGACTCCTACAATGAGCAGTTCTTC